This TCR beta chain was identified during a study of blood T cell repertoires in COVID-19. From germline, CDR1 is ENHRY and CDR2 SYGVKD. Trimming removed 8 bases from V and 8 bases from J, with 12 bases in between. This CDR3 contains 12 residues. Sequencing used immunoSEQ multiplex PCR; TCRdb keeps in-frame clones, though not all of them. The repertoire holds some 300,000 clones, with over 75% as singletons. Grouping used clinical history reported by participants in a survey and questionnaire. The sequence was collected from a woman in her 30s who had recovered from COVID-19. The chain is built from TRBV10-3 and TRBJ1-4, with a weak D call TRBD1 (5 bases). Sequenced material: PBMCs or T cells enriched from blood (not recorded which). The CDR3 region is CAIGGTAEKLFF. The CDR3 DNA reads TGTGCCATCGGAGGGACTGCGGAAAAACTGTTTTTT.